Listed here are 26 T cell receptor beta chains from one sample, sequenced in a study of blood T cells in healthy people across ages. Through a sample-barcoded 5' primer and a J-beta primer mix, a second PCR was run for about 7 to 12 cycles. TCRdb reanalysed the 5' RACE reads using MiXCR and keeps one entry per CDR3 protein. The sample has roughly 500,000 distinct CDR3 sequences; approximately 27% are singletons. Material: blood. The receptors originated from a woman aged 70-85 years in good health.

This clonotype was counted only a few times. V and J are TRBV20-1 and TRBJ2-1, with a possible D match to TRBD2 (5 bases). Trimming took 3 bases from V and 0 from J, leaving 12 bases between them. The CDR3 sequence is 15 residues long. From germline, CDR1 is DFQATT and CDR2 SNEGSKA (reference sequence). The CDR3 reads CSARDGVSSYNEQFF. The CDR3 DNA sequence: TGCAGTGCTAGGGACGGGGTAAGCTCCTACAATGAGCAGTTCTTC.

The chain is built from TRBV15 and TRBJ2-2; perhaps D is TRBD1 or TRBD2 (5 bases each). Trimming removed 4 bases at V and 6 bases at J, with 15 bases between. CDR1 and CDR2 from the germline V gene are LNHNV and YYDKDF (reference sequence). The CDR3 totals 15 residues. The CDR3 nucleotides are TGTGCCACCAGCACCTTGGCAGGGACCGCCGGGGAGCTGTTTTTT. It specifies CATSTLAGTAGELFF.

This clonotype was detected ten times or more. A junction boundary mismatches the germline segment, possibly from a read error. This chain joins TRBV7-7 and TRBJ2-3, with TRBD2 matching over 9 bases. The CDR3 spans 16 residues. Germline V lookup: CDR1 SSHAT, CDR2 FNYEAQ (reference sequence). DNA for the CDR3: TGTGCTAGCAGCTTGGGAGCGGGGGGTGGCACAGATACGCAGTATTTT. Translation: CASSLGAGGGTDTQYF.

This chain links TRBV7-8 with TRBJ2-5; TRBD2 matches 8 bases. The CDR3 is 14 residues long. Germline CDR1 is SGHVS and CDR2 is FQNEAQ. V lost 4 bases and J lost 5; bases outside the gene matches: 6. The CDR3 sequence: CASSSGLGRETQYF. CDR3 in DNA: TGTGCCAGCAGCTCGGGACTAGGAAGGGAGACCCAGTACTTC. Complete variable domain (other parts from reference TRBV7-8 and TRBJ2-5): GAGVSQSPRYKVAKRGQDVALRCDPISGHVSLFWYQQALGQGPEFLTYFQNEAQLDKSGLPSDRFFAERPEGSVSTLKIQRTQQEDSAVYLCASSSGLGRETQYFGPGTRLLVL.

This clonotype has more than one count but fewer than ten. The rearrangement joins TRBV18 to TRBJ2-5; D unclear. Trimming cost V 6 bases and J 5 bases, with 10 bases left between them. CDR1 and CDR2 (germline): KGHSH, LQKENI. The CDR3 is 12 residues long. The CDR3 DNA reads as TGTGCCAGCTCTACCGACGGGGAGACCCAGTACTTC. Translated, it gives CASSTDGETQYF.

There are a few counts of this clonotype. The chain has TRBV20-1 and TRBJ1-3, with D tentatively TRBD1 (5 bases). Germline CDR1 reads DFQATT; CDR2 reads SNEGSKA (reference sequence). This CDR3 contains 16 residues. Trimming cost V 2 bases and J 0 bases, with 14 bases left between them. The DNA of the CDR3 is TGCAGTGCTAGACCTCCTACGGGGCCCTCTGGAAACACCATATATTTT. This translates into CSARPPTGPSGNTIYF.

The chain couples TRBV7-9 to TRBJ1-2; D possibly corresponds to TRBD1 (6 bases). Trimming left V 5 bases short and J 9 bases short, with 16 bases between. The CDR3 is 13 amino acids. CDR1 and CDR2 from the germline V gene are SEHNR and FQNEAQ (reference sequence). The CDR3 is CASSARGTISYTF. In nucleotides, the CDR3 is TGTGCCAGCAGCGCCCGAGGGACAATAAGCTACACCTTC.

This clonotype has a handful of counts. The genes are TRBV4-1 and TRBJ2-3; 8 nucleotides line up with TRBD1. The CDR3 is 17 amino acids. V gave up 0 bases and J gave up 6 bases; unmatched junction bases: 11. Germline lookup yields CDR1 MGHRA and CDR2 YSYEKL. This chain's CDR3 is CASSQDTGGLSVDTQYF. The CDR3 nucleotides read TGCGCCAGCAGCCAAGACACAGGGGGTTTATCCGTGGATACGCAGTATTTT.

This clonotype was counted once. The chain links TRBV7-9 to TRBJ1-5; D not resolved. CDR1 and CDR2 from the germline V gene are SEHNR and FQNEAQ (reference sequence). V was clipped by 2 bases and J by 7 bases, with 6 bases between them. The length of the CDR3 is 12 residues. Here the CDR3 reads CASSLMNQPQHF. Written as DNA, the CDR3 is TGTGCCAGCAGCTTAATGAACCAGCCCCAGCATTTT.

Of note for this clonotype: A read error is likely, as this CDR3 ends without the conserved phenylalanine or tryptophan. This chain joins TRBV12-3 or TRBV12-4 and TRBJ2-5; D might be TRBD1 (8 bases). CDR3 size: 14 residues. Trimming left V 3 bases short and J 3 bases short, with 11 bases between. The CDR3 here is CASSFTGGEETQYL. The DNA of the CDR3 is TGTGCCAGCAGTTTTACAGGGGGGGAAGAGACCCAGTACCTC.

The V and J genes are TRBV20-1 and TRBJ2-5; 7 positions agree with TRBD1. The DNA end favors TRBJ2-1, so the J call may be wrong. Germline assignment: CDR1 DFQATT and CDR2 SNEGSKA (reference sequence). The CDR3 is 13 amino acids. This CDR3 is CSARRTGFGEQFF. The CDR3 DNA sequence: TGCAGTGCCAGGAGGACAGGTTTTGGTGAGCAGTTCTTC.

In the case of this clonotype: The conserved phenylalanine or tryptophan normally closing the CDR3 is absent here, so this likely arose from a read error. The chain carries TRBV3-1 and TRBJ1-1; tentative D call: TRBD1 (5 bases). Trimming left V 4 bases short and J 1 base short, with 10 bases between. Germline lookup yields CDR1 LGHDT and CDR2 YNNKEL (reference sequence). The CDR3 has 14 residues. CDR3 nucleotides: TGTGCCAGCAGCCCGGGGGAGGGGAACACTGAAGCTTTCCTT. It codes for CASSPGEGNTEAFL.

J is TRBJ2-1 and V is TRBV7-7; tentatively, D is TRBD1 (5 bases). Trimming took off 5 bases at V and 0 bases at J, with 8 bases between the two ends. CDR3 length equals 14 residues. The germline V gene encodes CDR1 SSHAT and CDR2 FNYEAQ (reference sequence). For the CDR3, the DNA is TGTGCCAGCAGCCAGACAGCCTCCTACAATGAGCAGTTCTTC. This encodes CASSQTASYNEQFF.

This clonotype was counted between two and nine times. The rearrangement links TRBV27 to TRBJ2-5; no reliable D call. The J call may be mistaken, given a closer DNA end match to TRBJ2-7. The CDR3 sequence is 15 residues long. CDR1 and CDR2 (germline): MNHEY, SMNVEV (reference sequence). The CDR3 loop reads CASSLRRSIQNEQYF. Written as DNA, the CDR3 is TGTGCCAGCAGTTTACGGAGAAGTATCCAGAACGAGCAGTACTTC.

The rearrangement uses TRBV20-1 and TRBJ1-1; TRBD1 matches at 8 bases. V lost 4 bases, J lost 1 base, and 8 bases stayed unmatched. CDR3 length: 15 residues. Germline lookup yields CDR1 DFQATT and CDR2 SNEGSKA (reference sequence). In nucleotides, the CDR3 is TGCAGTGCTAAGACGACAGGGGCTGGGAACACTGAAGCTTTCTTT. Translating gives CSAKTTGAGNTEAFF.

The rearrangement uses TRBV7-2 and TRBJ1-1; TRBD1 might be the D (5 bases). The CDR3 sequence is 13 residues long. Germline CDR1 and CDR2: SGHTA and FQGNSA. Trimming cost V 1 base and J 11 bases, with 14 bases left between them. The CDR3 coding sequence is TGTGCCAGCAGCTTAGTGGTCGGAGGGGAGGCTTTCTTT. It encodes CASSLVVGGEAFF. Looking up the rest from reference TRBV7-2 and TRBJ1-1 gives the full variable domain: GAGVSQSPSNKVTEKGKDVELRCDPISGHTALYWYRQSLGQGLEFLIYFQGNSAPDKSGLPSDRFSAERTGGSVSTLTIQRTQQEDSAVYLCASSLVVGGEAFFGQGTRLTVV.

The chain's CDR3 is CSARDMPNTEAFF. The CDR3 region has the DNA TGCAGTGCTAGAGACATGCCAAACACTGAAGCTTTCTTT. The chain carries TRBV20-1 and TRBJ1-1, with unresolved D. Trimming pared 0 bases from V and 2 bases from J, leaving 7 bases between. Germline V gives CDR1 DFQATT, CDR2 SNEGSKA (reference sequence). The CDR3 has 13 residues.

The chain carries TRBV12-3 or TRBV12-4 and TRBJ2-5; D unresolved. V was pared by 6 bases and J by 5 bases, with 13 bases between. The CDR3 spans 13 residues. CDR3 amino acids: CASRDRNVETQYF. The CDR3 nucleotides read TGTGCCAGCAGGGACCGTAACGTGGAGACCCAGTACTTC.

This clonotype was recorded a few times. This chain links TRBV19 with TRBJ1-1; 9 positions agree with TRBD1. Looked up from germline, CDR1 is LNHDA and CDR2 is SQIVND (reference sequence). Trimming at V came to 10 bases and at J to 3 bases, leaving 18 bases not matched to a gene. This CDR3 has 17 amino acids. DNA for the CDR3: TGTGCCATATACCGGGACAGGGAATTGGGCGTGGACACTGAAGCTTTCTTT. It translates to CAIYRDRELGVDTEAFF.

The CDR3 protein is CASRAAGGSQETQYF. CDR3 coding DNA: TGTGCCAGCAGAGCGGCGGGGGGATCCCAAGAGACCCAGTACTTC. The chain combines TRBV6-5 with TRBJ2-5, with 8 bases matching TRBD2. The CDR3 runs 15 residues. Germline V lookup: CDR1 MNHEY, CDR2 SVGAGI. Germline trimming cut 6 bases from V and 1 base from J; bases unmatched to any gene: 7.

This clonotype was detected only a few times. V usage is TRBV4-2 and J usage is TRBJ2-1, with D possibly TRBD2 on 7 matching bases. Germline CDR1 is LGHNA and CDR2 is YNFKEQ. The V end lost 0 bases, the J end lost 6 bases, and 15 bases lay between the germline ends. This CDR3 contains 16 residues. The chain's CDR3 is CASSQDRRGGVNEQFF. In nucleotides, the CDR3 is TGTGCCAGCAGCCAAGATCGAAGGGGGGGGGTCAATGAGCAGTTCTTC.

There are a few counts of this clonotype. The chain couples TRBV29-1 to TRBJ1-2, with D perhaps TRBD1 (5 bases). V was clipped by 3 bases and J by 6 bases, with 20 bases between them. Germline CDR1 SQVTM, CDR2 ANQGSEA. The CDR3 totals 15 residues. The CDR3 DNA follows: TGCAGCGTTGATCCGAGGGAGGGGCCCCCAGATGGCTACACCTTC. As protein: CSVDPREGPPDGYTF. Full variable domain (remainder filled in from reference TRBV29-1 and TRBJ1-2): SAVISQKPSRDICQRGTSLTIQCQVDSQVTMMFWYRQQPGQSLTLIATANQGSEATYESGFVIDKFPISRPNLTFSTLTVSNMSPEDSSIYLCSVDPREGPPDGYTFGSGTRLTVV.

This clonotype was seen only a few times. The CDR3 region is CASSLSTGSTDTQYF. Written as DNA, the CDR3 is TGTGCCAGCAGCTTATCGACAGGGAGCACAGATACGCAGTATTTT. The chain couples TRBV7-2 to TRBJ2-3; 7 positions agree with TRBD1. After removal of 2 bases from V and 0 bases from J, the junction contained 2 bases not matched to a gene. The length of the CDR3 is 15 residues. The germline gives CDR1 SGHTA, CDR2 FQGNSA. The full variable domain, with the rest looked up from reference TRBV7-2 and TRBJ2-3, is GAGVSQSPSNKVTEKGKDVELRCDPISGHTALYWYRQSLGQGLEFLIYFQGNSAPDKSGLPSDRFSAERTGGSVSTLTIQRTQQEDSAVYLCASSLSTGSTDTQYFGPGTRLTVL.

This clonotype was seen only a few times. The chain has TRBV5-5 and TRBJ1-5; D unclear. The CDR3 length is 15 residues. V gave up 1 base and J gave up 4 bases, with 12 bases separating them. Germline V gene lookup returns CDR1 SGHKS and CDR2 YYEKEE (reference sequence). The DNA of the CDR3 is TGTGCCAGCAGCTTGTTCGGATATCCGAATCAGCCCCAGCATTTT. Translating gives CASSLFGYPNQPQHF.

This clonotype was counted a few times. The V gene is TRBV29-1, the J gene TRBJ1-1, with D perhaps matching TRBD1 (5 bases). Germline loops: CDR1 SQVTM, CDR2 ANQGSEA. The CDR3 totals 13 residues. V lost 2 bases to trimming and J lost 1 base, with 8 bases between them. CDR3 residues: CSVELQGNTEAFF. CDR3 DNA sequence: TGCAGCGTTGAATTGCAGGGGAACACTGAAGCTTTCTTT.

This clonotype came up a few times. The rearrangement links TRBV7-3 to TRBJ2-1; 10 bases align to TRBD2. With 3 bases clipped from V and 7 bases from J, the junction kept 6 bases outside the gene matches. CDR1 and CDR2 (germline): SGHTA, FQGTGA. This CDR3 is 15 amino acids long. CDR3 protein: CASSFQRGGQNEQFF. CDR3 DNA: TGTGCCAGCAGCTTCCAGCGGGGGGGCCAAAATGAGCAGTTCTTC.